This T cell receptor (beta chain) was identified in a study of blood T cell repertoires in COVID-19. On the study more broadly: Whether acute or convalescent, the COVID-19 samples came from the United States, Italy and Spain. Sources were T cells, B-cell-depleted T cells, or PBMCs; the material itself was cDNA or gDNA.

Seattle cases were enrolled at active infection and followed longitudinally. Source study methods: Amplified reference gene primers provided the basis for estimating nucleated cell counts. This table comes from immunoSEQ multiplex PCR, and its TCRdb copy is limited to in-frame clones, with some not included. Clone size and the V and J calls come from that table; the DNA yielded D and trimming. The repertoire has a few hundred thousand clones, roughly four fifths of them found once; the top ten carry about 15%. Germline lookup yields CDR1 LNHDA and CDR2 SQIVND (reference sequence). The CDR3 totals 16 residues. The junction had 9 bases not matched to a gene; V was cut back by 2 bases and J by 8 bases.

Sequenced: peripheral blood. The rearrangement joins TRBV19 to TRBJ2-1; 10 nucleotides agree with TRBD2. The clonotype originates from a person aged 65-85 years with COVID-19, enrolled during active disease. The CDR3 loop reads CASSILVTSGKDEQFF. The CDR3 DNA sequence: TGTGCCAGTAGTATATTGGTCACTAGCGGGAAGGATGAGCAGTTCTTC.